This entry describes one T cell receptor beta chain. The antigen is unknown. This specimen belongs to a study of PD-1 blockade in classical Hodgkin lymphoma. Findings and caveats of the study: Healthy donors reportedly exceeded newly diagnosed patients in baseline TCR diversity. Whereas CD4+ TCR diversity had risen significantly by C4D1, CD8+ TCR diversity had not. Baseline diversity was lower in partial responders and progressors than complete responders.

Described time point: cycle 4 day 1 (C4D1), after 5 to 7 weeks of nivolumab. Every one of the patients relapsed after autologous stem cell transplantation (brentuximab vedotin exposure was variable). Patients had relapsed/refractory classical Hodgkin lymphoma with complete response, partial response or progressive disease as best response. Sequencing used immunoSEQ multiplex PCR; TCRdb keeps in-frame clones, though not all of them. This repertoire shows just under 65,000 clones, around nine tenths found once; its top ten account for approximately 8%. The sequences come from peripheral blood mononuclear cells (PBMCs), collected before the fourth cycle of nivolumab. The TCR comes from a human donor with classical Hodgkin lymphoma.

CDR3 amino acids: CASSQVSLGEEETQYF. CDR3 DNA: TGCGCCAGCAGCCAAGTCTCCCTAGGAGAGGAAGAGACCCAGTACTTC. The chain has TRBV4-1 and TRBJ2-5, with D hard to call. V gave up 1 base and J gave up 3 bases, with 15 bases separating them. The CDR3 length is 16 residues. Germline V CDR1 and CDR2: MGHRA, YSYEKL.